Shown below are 2 T cell receptor beta chains from a single sample sequenced in a study of beta chain features in type 1 diabetes. Investigators reverse transcribed all isolated RNA, so they sequenced expressed TCRB transcripts. Profiling relied on immunoSEQ multiplex PCR, and the TCRdb table lists in-frame clones only, not all of them. Seen here are under 300,000 clones, 8% observed once, and the top ten hold roughly 1%. Input material: central memory CD4+ T cells from blood. The receptors stem from a woman younger than 35 in good health.

The V call is TRBV11-3, the J call TRBJ2-1; maybe TRBD2 (6 bases). Trimming cost V 1 base and J 4 bases, with 14 bases left between them. Germline CDR1 reads SGHNT; CDR2 reads YENEEA. CDR3 length: 16 amino acids. The CDR3 DNA follows: TGTGCCAGCAGCTTAGCCGGGAGAAGGGTTTACAATGAGCAGTTCTTC. Amino acid sequence: CASSLAGRRVYNEQFF.

In its sample, this clone was seen a few times. The CDR3 nucleotides read TGTGCCAGCGCCGGGACAGGTCGAGGTACAGATACGCAGTATTTT. Translated: CASAGTGRGTDTQYF. The genes are TRBV28 and TRBJ2-3; TRBD1 aligns across 8 bases. V shed 8 bases and J 3 bases; nucleotides not matched to a gene: 10. Germline CDR1 is MDHEN and CDR2 is SYDVKM. The CDR3 extends over 15 amino acids.